A selection of T cell receptor beta chains follows, all from one sample in a study of control samples from healthy donors and cancer patients. Method: immunoSEQ multiplex PCR; TCRdb's copy keeps in-frame clones and lacks some. Among about 170,000 clones, around 91% were seen once, and the ten largest hold about 1.4%. Sequenced: blood. The receptors come from a woman in her 30s in good health. Each CDR3 is given with its conserved first and last residue. The D gene is left open where the match is weak. Clone size is shown for a subset of rows, as once, few, many or a class of expanded clone.

v_call	j_call	d_call	clone_size	cdr3_aa	cdr3_nt
TRBV6-5	TRBJ1-3	TRBD1	NA	CASRTGGIDTIYF	TGTGCCAGCAGGACAGGGGGCATAGACACCATATATTTT
TRBV7-9	TRBJ2-7	NA	NA	CASSLDRAPYEQYF	TGTGCCAGCAGCTTAGACAGGGCCCCCTACGAGCAGTACTTC
TRBV27	TRBJ2-7	TRBD1	NA	CASRTGERVYEQYF	TGTGCCAGCAGGACAGGGGAAAGAGTCTACGAGCAGTACTTC
TRBV20-1	TRBJ1-2	NA	NA	CSARDPYGYTF	TGCAGTGCTAGAGATCCCTATGGCTACACCTTC
TRBV6-6	TRBJ2-7	TRBD1	NA	CASSYFGQEGEQYF	TGTGCCAGCAGTTACTTTGGACAGGAAGGCGAGCAGTACTTC
TRBV7-9	TRBJ1-2	TRBD1	NA	CASSRTGGGGYTF	TGTGCCAGCAGTCGGACAGGGGGCGGTGGCTACACCTTC
TRBV5-8	TRBJ1-5	NA	NA	CASSLVHNQPQHF	TGTGCCAGCAGCTTGGTCCACAATCAGCCCCAGCATTTT
TRBV7-2	TRBJ1-1	NA	once	CASSLGQNTEAFF	TGTGCCAGCAGCTTAGGACAGAACACTGAAGCTTTCTTT
TRBV10-2	TRBJ2-2	TRBD2	NA	CASRREGLRTGELFF	TGCGCCAGCAGACGGGAGGGCCTTAGGACCGGGGAGCTGTTTTTT
TRBV2	TRBJ1-5	NA	NA	CASSADDISNQPQHF	TGTGCCAGCAGTGCCGACGACATTAGCAATCAGCCCCAGCATTTT
TRBV6-5	TRBJ2-5	NA	few	CASSYSETQYF	TGTGCCAGCAGTTACTCGGAGACCCAGTACTTC
TRBV10-3	TRBJ2-2	TRBD2	NA	CAISESGLADTGELFF	TGTGCCATCAGTGAGTCGGGACTAGCGGACACCGGGGAGCTGTTTTTT
TRBV4-2	TRBJ2-7	NA	few	CASSQNVESSYEQYF	TGTGCCAGCAGCCAAAATGTAGAGTCAAGCTACGAGCAGTACTTC
TRBV5-1	TRBJ1-1	NA	NA	CASSFGGNTEAFF	TGCGCCAGCAGCTTCGGTGGGAACACTGAAGCTTTCTTT
TRBV7-3	TRBJ1-1	NA	NA	CASSLSRNTEAFF	TGTGCCAGCAGCTTAAGCAGGAACACTGAAGCTTTCTTT
TRBV7-9	TRBJ1-4	TRBD1	NA	CASSSVPRTGWSTNEKLFF	TGTGCCAGCAGCTCGGTCCCTAGGACAGGGTGGAGCACTAATGAAAAACTGTTTTTT
TRBV9	TRBJ1-6	NA	NA	CASSVVGAIGSPLHF	TGTGCCAGCAGCGTAGTAGGGGCGATTGGTTCACCCCTCCACTTT
TRBV28	TRBJ2-7	NA	once	CASSLSRTDEQYF	TGTGCCAGCAGTTTATCCCGGACGGACGAGCAGTACTTC
TRBV5-1	TRBJ2-2	TRBD2	once	CASSPTSGNTGELFF	TGCGCCAGCAGCCCGACTAGCGGGAACACCGGGGAGCTGTTTTTT
TRBV19	TRBJ2-5	TRBD1	NA	CASSMGQGAKTQYF	TGTGCCAGTAGTATGGGACAGGGGGCGAAGACCCAGTACTTC
TRBV6-2/TRBV6-3	TRBJ2-6	NA	NA	CASSYRAGANVLTF	TGTGCCAGCAGTTACAGGGCTGGGGCCAACGTCCTGACTTTC
TRBV20-1	TRBJ2-5	NA	few	CSASGETQYF	TGCAGTGCTAGCGGGGAGACCCAGTACTTC
TRBV2	TRBJ1-5	NA	NA	CASRRGWDQPQHF	TGTGCCAGCAGACGGGGGTGGGATCAGCCCCAGCATTTT
TRBV18	TRBJ2-2	NA	NA	CASSPGLSNTGELFF	TGTGCCAGCTCACCAGGACTATCAAACACCGGGGAGCTGTTTTTT
TRBV2	TRBJ1-5	NA	NA	CASSEPLNQPQHF	TGTGCCAGCAGTGAGCCCTTAAATCAGCCCCAGCATTTT
TRBV4-2	TRBJ1-1	NA	NA	CASSQGGWGDTEAFF	TGTGCCAGCAGCCAAGGCGGATGGGGGGACACTGAAGCTTTCTTT
TRBV18	TRBJ2-3	TRBD2	NA	CASSPGGGDTQYF	TGTGCCAGCTCACCAGGGGGGGGAGATACGCAGTATTTT
TRBV7-9	TRBJ1-3	NA	NA	CASSLAGYTIYF	TGTGCCAGCAGCTTAGCGGGTTACACCATATATTTT
TRBV2	TRBJ1-1	NA	NA	CASSQGTVMNTEAFF	TGTGCCAGCAGTCAAGGGACGGTCATGAACACTGAAGCTTTCTTT
TRBV19	TRBJ1-1	NA	NA	CASSPLGDTEAFF	TGTGCCAGTAGTCCCCTAGGGGACACTGAAGCTTTCTTT
TRBV6-1	TRBJ2-7	NA	NA	CASSERGTGTYEQYF	TGTGCCAGCAGTGAAAGGGGAACAGGGACCTACGAGCAGTACTTC
TRBV11-3	TRBJ1-2	NA	NA	CASSLGSGVTGYTF	TGTGCCAGCAGCTTAGGGTCAGGGGTCACTGGCTACACCTTC
TRBV7-3	TRBJ2-2	TRBD2	NA	CASSPNRGGANTGELFF	TGTGCCAGCAGCCCAAACCGCGGGGGGGCGAACACCGGGGAGCTGTTTTTT
TRBV19	TRBJ1-2	NA	NA	CASTSRDYGYTF	TGTGCCAGTACGTCCAGGGATTATGGCTACACCTTC
TRBV18	TRBJ1-3	NA	once	CASSPQREGSGNTIYF	TGTGCCAGCTCACCACAACGCGAGGGCTCTGGAAACACCATATATTTT
TRBV29-1	TRBJ1-5	NA	NA	CSVREGNQPQHF	TGCAGCGTCAGGGAGGGCAATCAGCCCCAGCATTTT
TRBV30	TRBJ1-5	NA	few	CAWSRSPIRNQPQHF	TGTGCCTGGAGTCGGAGTCCAATACGCAATCAGCCCCAGCATTTT
TRBV28	TRBJ2-3	TRBD2	NA	CASSLGGAGGKDTQYF	TGTGCCAGCAGTTTAGGTGGCGCGGGGGGTAAGGATACGCAGTATTTT
TRBV2	TRBJ2-6	NA	NA	CAIGPGANVLTF	TGTGCCATAGGCCCTGGGGCCAACGTCCTGACTTTC
TRBV6-5	TRBJ1-2	TRBD1	NA	CASSSGQGGYGYTF	TGTGCCAGCAGTTCCGGACAGGGCGGCTATGGCTACACCTTC
TRBV30	TRBJ1-5	TRBD1	NA	CAWNPQGAQPQHF	TGTGCCTGGAACCCACAGGGGGCCCAGCCCCAGCATTTT
TRBV24-1	TRBJ1-2	NA	NA	CATSGGRGGYTF	TGTGCCACCAGTGGGGGAAGGGGCGGCTACACCTTC
TRBV9	TRBJ1-2	NA	NA	CASSVEQASYGYTF	TGTGCCAGCAGCGTAGAGCAGGCAAGTTATGGCTACACCTTC
TRBV7-9	TRBJ1-1	TRBD1	NA	CASRTGTGNTEAFF	TGTGCCAGCAGGACCGGGACAGGGAACACTGAAGCTTTCTTT
TRBV24-1	TRBJ1-5	TRBD1	NA	CATSDPRQGAVVNQPQHF	TGTGCCACCAGTGATCCGAGACAGGGGGCGGTGGTCAATCAGCCCCAGCATTTT
TRBV3-1/TRBV3-2	TRBJ2-1	TRBD2	NA	CASSQAGTSGRNEQFF	TGTGCCAGCAGCCAAGCCGGGACTAGCGGGAGAAATGAGCAGTTCTTC
TRBV27	TRBJ1-2	TRBD1	NA	CASSPAWDRANYGYTF	TGTGCCAGCAGCCCTGCTTGGGACAGGGCTAACTATGGCTACACCTTC